This T cell receptor beta chain was recovered during a study of blood T cell repertoires in COVID-19. Study-level information: COVID-19 samples collected from the United States, Italy and Spain covered acute and convalescent phases.

Libraries were prepared by immunoSEQ multiplex PCR; TCRdb keeps only in-frame clonotypes and omits some of them. Found here are approximately 28,000 clones, roughly 80% of them singletons; the top ten hold almost 8%. CDR3 length: 14 amino acids. V gave up 4 bases and J gave up 8 bases, with 16 bases separating them. The germline CDR1 and CDR2 sequences are SGHTS and YDEGEE. This TCR was recovered from a woman in her 70s with active or convalescent COVID-19. Sequencing was done on a sample of peripheral blood. The chain couples TRBV5-8 to TRBJ2-1, with D tentatively TRBD2 (5 bases). As DNA, the CDR3 is TGTGCCAGCAGCCTGGACTCTCCCAGCGATGAGCAGTTCTTC. Amino acid sequence: CASSLDSPSDEQFF.